This T cell receptor (beta chain) appears in the sequencing data of a study of blood T cell repertoires in COVID-19 (dated by TCRdb to between 2020 and 2021). Regarding the study in general: The collaborator samples originated in the United States, Italy and Spain and spanned the acute and convalescent phases of COVID-19. Where HLA class I and class II types were available, the types were taken from metadata supplied by the sample provider, not from assay-based typing. A de-identified subject ID, COVID-19 status, age in years and sex were almost always included in the sample metadata. A freely available public database, intended as a resource for researchers studying the immune response to SARS-CoV-2, is where the repertoires were released. The dataset comprised deeply sampled blood TCRbeta repertoires from subjects exposed to, actively infected with, or recovered from COVID-19. Samples came from the ongoing ImmuneRACE study (first 160 participants) plus 1,254 subjects from 6 global collaborators. The material from the prospective study consisted of cDNA or gDNA derived from T cells, B-cell-depleted T cells, or PBMCs.

Trimming takes 6 bases off V and 2 bases off J; junction bases not matched to a gene: 10. From the cysteine through the phenylalanine, the CDR3 covers 16 amino acids. Only CDR3 DNA remains: 48 bases, in frame from the first base. Via the germline V gene, CDR1 is MDHEN and CDR2 SYDVKM. At one collaborating source in Seattle, patients were enrolled during active infection and were followed longitudinally through the course of disease. Whole blood was collected in K2EDTA tubes by collaborating institutions according to the institutions' own protocols. For TCRbeta analysis, collaborators shipped samples in one of three forms: frozen whole blood, isolated PBMCs, or DNA extracted from either of those sample types. About this clone itself: Its target antigen remains unknown. No quality values exist for individual bases; no much larger clone is one base distant.

The paper as a whole reports these results and caveats: Clinical and demographic metadata were provided uncurated, with the amount varying by source and participant.

TCRbeta CDR3 regions were amplified from genomic DNA using the immunoSEQ Assay, a bias-controlled multiplex PCR. Turning to the authors' computational methods: Within the assay, amplification of reference gene primers was used to estimate how many nucleated cells each sample contained. To quantify the absolute abundance of each unique TCRbeta CDR3 rearrangement, sequence reads were collapsed and filtered. For each sample, productive Simpson clonality was calculated as the square root of Simpson's diversity index across productive rearrangements. TCRdb took this table from immuneACCESS and kept in-frame rearrangements with V and J called. Such tables lack part of the clones; where checked against another copy, unresolved V genes explain under half of the gap, and the rest is unexplained. For V, J and clone size, that table is used; D and trimming come from the DNA. In this sample the table shows 200,000 to 250,000 clones, about 87% of which occur a single time. Of the sample, around 6.3% is held by the ten largest clones.

Rearrangement joined TRBV28 to TRBJ1-3, with 7 bases matching TRBD1. This receptor was obtained from a woman aged 25-40 years with COVID-19, enrolled during active disease. The source material was peripheral blood. The CDR3 reads as follows: CASSKRQGFAGNTIYF. The sequenced DNA is TGTGCCAGCAGCAAAAGACAGGGTTTTGCTGGAAACACCATATATTTT. The CDR3, completed at both ends by the reference TRBV28 and TRBJ1-3 genes, gives the full variable domain DVKVTQSSRYLVKRTGEKVFLECVQDMDHENMFWYRQDPGLGLRLIYFSYDVKMKEKGDIPEGYSVSREKKERFSLILESASTNQTSMYLCASSKRQGFAGNTIYFGEGSWLTVV.